The 21 T cell receptor beta chains below come from one sample, sequenced in a study of T cells in Graves' hyperthyroidism and ophthalmopathy. RNA transcripts served as the template for amplifying TCR beta CDR3 regions. The primer set for the first-round RT-PCR of the TCR CDR3 was HTBI. TCRdb reanalysed the multiplex PCR reads using MiXCR and keeps one entry per CDR3 protein. The data show about 98,000 distinct CDR3 sequences, 40% seen once. Material: peripheral blood or thyroid tissue (not recorded which). Receptors were obtained from a woman in her twenties or thirties with Graves' hyperthyroidism.

This clonotype occurred a few times. J is TRBJ2-7 and V is TRBV27; 11 bases agree with TRBD2. The CDR3 loop spans 17 amino acids. Trimming at V came to 2 bases and at J to 2 bases, leaving 8 bases not matched to a gene. Germline CDR1 is MNHEY and CDR2 is SMNVEV (reference sequence). This CDR3 is CASSLGELAGDPYEQYF. As DNA, the CDR3 is TGTGCCAGCAGTTTAGGAGAACTAGCGGGAGACCCCTACGAGCAGTACTTC.

This clonotype was picked up many times. This chain links TRBV15 with TRBJ2-5; no firm D call. V shed 6 bases and J shed 2 bases, with 16 bases lying between them. The germline CDR1 and CDR2 sequences are LNHNV and YYDKDF (reference sequence). CDR3 size: 15 residues. DNA for the CDR3: TGTGCCACCAGATCTTATTTAGAAGAACAAGAGACCCAGTACTTC. As protein: CATRSYLEEQETQYF.

V gene TRBV5-1 combines with J gene TRBJ1-2; D is undetermined. Per the germline V gene, CDR1 is SGHRS and CDR2 is YFSETQ. The V end lost 2 bases, the J end lost 2 bases, and 13 bases lay between the germline ends. The CDR3 is 15 amino acids. CDR3 loop: CASSFTGETNYGYTF. CDR3 DNA: TGCGCCAGCAGCTTTACTGGCGAGACCAACTATGGCTACACCTTC. Together with reference TRBV5-1 and TRBJ1-2, the CDR3 gives the full variable domain: KAGVTQTPRYLIKTRGQQVTLSCSPISGHRSVSWYQQTPGQGLQFLFEYFSETQRNKGNFPGRFSGRQFSNSRSEMNVSTLELGDSALYLCASSFTGETNYGYTFGSGTRLTVV.

In its sample, this clonotype was seen a few times. The chain employs TRBV5-1 and TRBJ1-5; D gene ambiguous. From germline, CDR1 is SGHRS and CDR2 YFSETQ. CDR3 length: 15 amino acids. V was cut by 5 bases and J by 0 bases, with 12 bases left in between. The CDR3, as DNA: TGCGCCAGCAGACGAGACACCGATAGCAATCAGCCCCAGCATTTT. Encoded protein: CASRRDTDSNQPQHF.

A word on this clonotype: Likely a read error: the CDR3 ends without its conserved phenylalanine or tryptophan. No DNA is shown, since the ends of the CDR3 on it are uncertain; the CDR3 is the one TCRdb lists. This chain links TRBV7-3 with TRBJ1-5; TRBD1 reflects the table's D call only, with no check against the DNA. Germline lookup yields CDR1 SGHTA and CDR2 FQGTGA. The CDR3 adds up to 9 amino acids, both ends counted. The CDR3 protein is CANSPLAGT.

V is TRBV10-3 and J is TRBJ1-2, with D perhaps matching TRBD1 (6 bases). This CDR3 is 12 amino acids long. Looked up from germline, CDR1 is ENHRY and CDR2 is SYGVKD. V was pared by 6 bases and J by 7 bases, with 12 bases between. CDR3 residues: CAISGSGVGYTF. The CDR3 nucleotides are TGTGCCATCAGCGGATCAGGGGTTGGCTACACCTTC.

This clonotype appeared once. This may be a read error, as it is one base from a much larger clone. The chain joins TRBV4-1 to TRBJ1-2; 8 bases line up with TRBD1. The CDR3 covers 13 residues. Germline values: CDR1 MGHRA, CDR2 YSYEKL. CDR3 residues: CASSQSGGGDYTF. The CDR3 coding sequence is TGTGCCAGCAGCCAATCAGGGGGCGGCGACTACACCTTC.

The sample holds many counts of this clonotype. The J gene is TRBJ2-7, the V gene TRBV29-1; D unclear. Germline values: CDR1 SQVTM, CDR2 ANQGSEA. This CDR3 has 11 residues. With 1 base removed from V and 2 bases from J, the gap between germline ends came to 3 bases. The CDR3 spells CSVEGPYEQYF. In DNA, the CDR3 is TGCAGCGTTGAAGGCCCCTACGAGCAGTACTTC.

The CDR3 is CASSLGWGKSGNTIYF. CDR3 in DNA: TGTGCCAGCAGCTTGGGCTGGGGGAAATCTGGAAACACCATATATTTT. V gene TRBV7-4 combines with J gene TRBJ1-3; D possibly corresponds to TRBD1 (5 bases). Per the germline V gene, CDR1 is SGHVT and CDR2 is SQSDAQ. CDR3 length: 16 amino acids. Between the trimmed V and J ends, which lost 3 bases and 1 base, there was a span of 13 bases.

This clonotype was detected only once. The V gene is TRBV2, the J gene TRBJ2-7, with TRBD2 identical over 11 bases. The CDR3 loop spans 15 amino acids. The trim removed 6 bases at V and 3 bases at J, leaving 7 bases unmatched. The V gene's germline CDR1 is SNHLY and CDR2 FYNNEI. The CDR3 sequence: CASSSLAGGDYEQYF. The CDR3 nucleotides are TGTGCCAGCAGCTCTCTAGCGGGAGGTGACTACGAGCAGTACTTC.

CDR3 DNA sequence: TGTGCCAGCACTTGGACAGGGCAAACTGAAGCTTTCTTT. Its translation is CASTWTGQTEAFF. The J gene is TRBJ1-1, the V gene TRBV12-3 or TRBV12-4, with 8 bases fitting TRBD1. V was pared by 7 bases and J by 5 bases, with 6 bases of the junction left unmatched. The CDR3 spans 13 residues.

The sample holds many counts of this clonotype. This chain joins TRBV7-2 and TRBJ2-7; TRBD2 matches at 7 bases. V shed 5 bases and J 6 bases; nucleotides not matched to a gene: 4. This CDR3 region has 12 residues. Germline values: CDR1 SGHTA, CDR2 FQGNSA. CDR3 sequence: CASSIGLGEQYF. DNA of the CDR3: TGTGCCAGCAGCATAGGACTAGGCGAGCAGTACTTC.

This clonotype was counted ten times or more. The gene calls are TRBV20-1 and TRBJ1-1; D possibly corresponds to TRBD1 (6 bases). Germline-derived CDR1 and CDR2 are DFQATT and SNEGSKA (reference sequence). Trimming pared 0 bases from V and 5 bases from J, leaving 13 bases between. This CDR3 has 14 residues. CDR3 residues: CSARDSGDRTEAFF. The CDR3, as DNA: TGCAGTGCTAGAGATTCAGGGGACCGAACTGAAGCTTTCTTT.

J is TRBJ1-4 and V is TRBV20-1; D remains ambiguous. The CDR3 covers 14 residues. Germline-derived CDR1 and CDR2 are DFQATT and SNEGSKA (reference sequence). Deletions cut 0 bases from V and 8 bases from J, with 13 bases between. CDR3 amino acids: CSARDRAGGEKLFF. CDR3 DNA: TGCAGTGCTAGAGATCGGGCAGGCGGCGAAAAACTGTTTTTT.

This clonotype was found a few times. The chain employs TRBV27 and TRBJ2-7, with TRBD1 matching 9 bases. The CDR3 loop spans 13 amino acids. Trimming took 6 bases from V and 3 from J; bases not matched to a gene: 3. The germline CDR1 and CDR2 sequences are MNHEY and SMNVEV (reference sequence). CDR3: CASRRDRDYEQYF. The CDR3 DNA sequence: TGTGCCAGCAGGAGGGACAGGGACTACGAGCAGTACTTC.

This clonotype was observed many times. The chain combines TRBV2 with TRBJ1-1; D is undetermined. Germline values: CDR1 SNHLY, CDR2 FYNNEI. The length of the CDR3 is 13 residues. V was trimmed by 6 bases and J by 1 base, leaving 9 bases between them. The chain's CDR3 is CASSSGPNTEAFF. The CDR3 nucleotides are TGTGCCAGCAGCTCTGGACCGAACACTGAAGCTTTCTTT.

V and J are TRBV12-3 or TRBV12-4 and TRBJ1-3; D is uncertain. V was cut by 1 base and J by 8 bases, with 15 bases left in between. There are 15 residues in the CDR3. CDR3 protein: CASSLGSGDGYTIYF. The CDR3 bases are TGTGCCAGCAGTTTAGGGTCAGGAGATGGCTACACCATATATTTT.

At least ten counts were recorded for this clonotype. J is TRBJ1-1 and V is TRBV2; D remains ambiguous. V gave up 8 bases and J gave up 2 bases, with 6 bases separating them. The length of the CDR3 is 11 residues. Looked up from germline, CDR1 is SNHLY and CDR2 is FYNNEI. CDR3 DNA sequence: TGTGCCAGCTGGAGAAACACTGAAGCTTTCTTT. Its protein product is CASWRNTEAFF.

The rearrangement uses TRBV24-1 and TRBJ2-7, with TRBD2 identical over 10 bases. This CDR3 has 15 residues. Germline V CDR1 and CDR2: KGHDR, SFDVKD. Trimming at V came to 4 bases and at J to 0 bases, leaving 2 bases not matched to a gene. Here the CDR3 DNA reads TGTGCCACCAGTGAAGGGACTAGCGACTCCTACGAGCAGTACTTC. It yields the protein CATSEGTSDSYEQYF.

This clonotype showed up many times. This chain uses TRBV5-1 with TRBJ1-2; 7 bases align to TRBD1. Losses at the gene ends were 6 bases for V and 2 bases for J; bases not matched to a gene: 7. Germline values: CDR1 SGHRS, CDR2 YFSETQ. The CDR3 totals 14 residues. CDR3 amino acids: CASNAWDSNYGYTF. The CDR3 DNA reads TGCGCCAGCAACGCCTGGGACAGCAACTATGGCTACACCTTC. Based on the CDR3 plus reference TRBV5-1 and TRBJ1-2, the full variable domain is KAGVTQTPRYLIKTRGQQVTLSCSPISGHRSVSWYQQTPGQGLQFLFEYFSETQRNKGNFPGRFSGRQFSNSRSEMNVSTLELGDSALYLCASNAWDSNYGYTFGSGTRLTVV.

This clonotype was counted a few times. A read error is possible here, since a much larger clone lies one base away. This chain uses TRBV20-1 with TRBJ1-1; D not certain. V was shortened by 5 bases and J by 1 base, with 17 bases between the two germline ends. This CDR3 comprises 15 residues. Germline-derived CDR1 and CDR2 are DFQATT and SNEGSKA (reference sequence). CDR3 coding DNA: TGCAGTGCTGGTGCCCTCTTTGAAAAGAACACTGAAGCTTTCTTT. It is translated as CSAGALFEKNTEAFF.